A single sample gave rise to the 5 T cell receptor beta chains below, sequenced in a study of identical twins. TCRdb passed the 5' RACE reads through MiXCR, listing each CDR3 protein once. The sample lists hundreds of thousands of distinct CDR3 sequences; approximately 9% were seen once. Separately, the same data were catalogued under a study of yellow fever vaccine responses in identical twins.

Sequences were obtained from PBMCs. These receptors were obtained from a woman aged 18-29 years in good health.

This clonotype was seen a handful of times. The chain couples TRBV5-1 to TRBJ2-1, with D tentatively TRBD2 (6 bases). V was shortened by 7 bases and J by 4 bases, with 24 bases between the two germline ends. The CDR3 is made up of 17 amino acids. Germline V gene data show CDR1 as SGHRS and CDR2 as YFSETQ. DNA of the CDR3: TGCGCCAGCGGGGGGACCTCCCTCGAGGGCGCTTACAATGAGCAGTTCTTC. It encodes CASGGTSLEGAYNEQFF. Filled out from reference TRBV5-1 and TRBJ2-1, the complete variable domain reads KAGVTQTPRYLIKTRGQQVTLSCSPISGHRSVSWYQQTPGQGLQFLFEYFSETQRNKGNFPGRFSGRQFSNSRSEMNVSTLELGDSALYLCASGGTSLEGAYNEQFFGPGTRLTVL.

The chain joins TRBV5-1 to TRBJ2-3, with 8 nucleotides matching TRBD1. The CDR3 totals 16 residues. Germline CDR1 reads SGHRS; CDR2 reads YFSETQ. J lost 2 bases, V lost 0 bases, and 5 bases had no gene match. The CDR3 bases are TGCGCCAGCAGCTTGGGTACAGGGGGATACACAGATACGCAGTATTTT. Its translation is CASSLGTGGYTDTQYF.

This clonotype appeared many times. V is TRBV28 and J is TRBJ2-7; D not certain. From germline, CDR1 is MDHEN and CDR2 SYDVKM. Trimming cost V 3 bases and J 3 bases, with 15 bases left between them. There are 15 residues in the CDR3. CDR3 amino acids: CASSFSSRNHYEQYF. CDR3 bases: TGTGCCAGCAGTTTTAGTTCGCGGAATCACTACGAGCAGTACTTC. Looking up the rest from reference TRBV28 and TRBJ2-7 gives the full variable domain: DVKVTQSSRYLVKRTGEKVFLECVQDMDHENMFWYRQDPGLGLRLIYFSYDVKMKEKGDIPEGYSVSREKKERFSLILESASTNQTSMYLCASSFSSRNHYEQYFGPGTRLTVT.

The chain is built from TRBV20-1 and TRBJ2-7; 7 positions agree with TRBD1. Germline V gives CDR1 DFQATT, CDR2 SNEGSKA (reference sequence). The CDR3 consists of 13 residues. V lost 4 bases to trimming and J lost 7 bases; unmatched junction nucleotides: 10. The CDR3 here is CSATGTEMWEQYF. The CDR3 DNA reads TGCAGTGCTACCGGGACAGAGATGTGGGAGCAGTACTTC.

CDR3 residues: CASSLVDGGETQYF. The CDR3 DNA is TGCGCCAGCAGCTTGGTAGATGGGGGAGAGACCCAGTACTTC. J is TRBJ2-5 and V is TRBV5-1; D may correspond to TRBD1 or TRBD2 (5 bases each). Looked up from germline, CDR1 is SGHRS and CDR2 is YFSETQ. This CDR3 is 14 amino acids long. V was clipped by 0 bases and J by 4 bases, with 10 bases between them.